This T cell receptor beta chain was obtained from a study of beta chain features in type 1 diabetes. The isolated RNA, all of it, was reverse transcribed, so expressed TCRB transcripts were what got sequenced. Clones were read by immunoSEQ multiplex PCR, and TCRdb kept only the in-frame ones, dropping some. The sample carries about 660,000 clones, over 12% recorded once. There are a few counts of this clone. Its antigen remains unidentified. General study points: In every one of the four CD4+ subsets, TCRB CDR3s were moderately but significantly shorter in Type 1 diabetes patients.

The CDR3 sequence is 13 residues long. Per the germline V gene, CDR1 is SEHNR and CDR2 is FQNEAQ (reference sequence). Trimming took 7 bases from V and 1 from J, leaving 8 bases between them. The chain links TRBV7-9 to TRBJ2-1, with D unclear. This TCR derives from a man aged 18 to 29 with type 1 diabetes. What was sequenced was naive CD4+ T cells from blood. CDR3 DNA: TGTGCCAGCAAAGAGGCTTCCTACAATGAGCAGTTCTTC. Translation: CASKEASYNEQFF.